This T cell receptor beta chain comes out of a study of cytomegalovirus exposure and HLA in healthy donors. In the study overall: HLA-typed donors were the source of approximately 85 million unique TCRs, which an early data release held.

Germline loops: CDR1 LNHDA, CDR2 SQIVND (reference sequence). V was cut by 2 bases and J by 2 bases, with 10 bases left in between. This CDR3 region has 14 residues. Whole-study findings and limits: Overall, approximately 150 TCR beta chains were annotated as cytomegalovirus-associated. Later analysis showed TCR association rates varying by HLA locus, highest for DRB1 and lowest for HLA-C.

This clone came up once. What it binds is not known. The study ran its PCR with 60 Vbeta and 13 Jbeta primers. Produced via immunoSEQ multiplex PCR; TCRdb's table is partial and in-frame only. The table lists around 90,000 clones, roughly two thirds of them singletons. The chain links TRBV19 to TRBJ2-7; the D gene is possibly TRBD2 (6 bases). The specimen sequenced was PBMCs. This clonotype originated in a human donor in good health. The CDR3 sequence: CASSINPGAYEQYF. In DNA form, the CDR3 reads TGTGCCAGTAGTATAAATCCGGGGGCCTACGAGCAGTACTTC.